This T cell receptor beta chain comes out of a study of somatic mutations in cytotoxic T cells in rheumatoid arthritis. This clone is deemed medium-sized. The V gene's germline CDR1 is LGHNA and CDR2 YSLEER. V was pared by 0 bases and J by 1 base, with 4 bases of the junction left unmatched. The CDR3 consists of 17 residues. Sequenced by immunoSEQ multiplex PCR; TCRdb stores in-frame clones only, minus some. The sample contains 12,000 or so clones, 80% of which appear only once. The sequence derives from a man aged 50-59 years in good health. The sample taken for sequencing was CD8+ T cells sorted from blood. The chain couples TRBV4-3 to TRBJ2-2; 8 bases align to TRBD1. The CDR3 protein is CASSQDHDRGNTGELFF. In nucleotides, the CDR3 is TGCGCCAGCAGCCAAGATCATGACAGGGGGAACACCGGGGAGCTGTTTTTT.